These T cell receptor beta chains were read from a single sample in a study of CD8 T cells in ankylosing spondylitis. One entry per CDR3 protein, called by TCRdb with MiXCR from the 5' RACE reads. The profile shows some 840,000 distinct CDR3 sequences, roughly 12% of them singletons. The specimen was blood, either unsorted or a sorted T cell fraction (not recorded which). Receptors were obtained from a male donor with ankylosing spondylitis. Each CDR3 is given with its conserved first and last residue. Each record gives: J gene, clone size, D gene, V gene, CDR3 DNA, CDR3 protein. D genes are given only for firm matches. Clone size, where shown, is once, few, many, or a class for clones that have expanded.

TRBJ1-5	.	.	TRBV7-2	TGTGCCAGCACCCTCTTGGGTCAGCCCCAGCATTTT	CASTLLGQPQHF
TRBJ2-1	many	.	TRBV29-1	TGCAGCGGCTCCCGGGCGGTCACCTACAATGAGCAGTTCTTC	CSGSRAVTYNEQFF
TRBJ2-1	.	TRBD2	TRBV9	TGTGCCAGCAGCGCAGGACTAGCGGGGATTCAAAACTACAATGAGCAGTTCTTC	CASSAGLAGIQNYNEQFF
TRBJ2-7	many	TRBD2	TRBV27	TGTGCCAGCAGTTTACGGGGGGGCCCGTACGAGCAGTACTTC	CASSLRGGPYEQYF
TRBJ2-3	few	TRBD2	TRBV12-3/TRBV12-4	TGTGCCAGCAGAAAGACTAGCGGGGCCACAGATACGCAGTATTTT	CASRKTSGATDTQYF
TRBJ1-5	many	.	TRBV20-1	TGCAGTGCAGTTAAAGGGGGGGAAGGGGAGCCCCAGCATTTT	CSAVKGGEGEPQHF
TRBJ2-7	few	.	TRBV5-1	TGCGCCAGCAGCTTGGCCGGGACAAAAACCTACGAGCAGTACTTC	CASSLAGTKTYEQYF
TRBJ1-5	many	.	TRBV15	TGTGCCACCAGCAGAGATCAGACAGCGGGCAATCAGCCCCAGCATTTT	CATSRDQTAGNQPQHF
TRBJ2-7	.	.	TRBV20-1	TGCAGTGCTAGTTTGATCGGGACGGGGTATGACGAGCAGTACTTC	CSASLIGTGYDEQYF
TRBJ1-2	few	.	TRBV10-3	TGTGCCATCAGTGAAGGACAGTCTGCTTTCTATGGCTACACCTTC	CAISEGQSAFYGYTF
TRBJ1-1	many	TRBD1	TRBV5-1	TGCGCCACCAGACAGGGGACTGAAGCTTTCTTT	CATRQGTEAFF
TRBJ2-7	many	TRBD2	TRBV5-1	TGCGCCAGCAGCCTAGGGACTAGCGGGGCGGTTCCCTACGAGCAGTACTTC	CASSLGTSGAVPYEQYF
TRBJ1-5	.	TRBD1	TRBV12-3/TRBV12-4	TGTGCCAGCAGTTTAGATAGGACAGGGAGGAACAATCAGCCCCAGCATTTT	CASSLDRTGRNNQPQHF
TRBJ2-2	.	TRBD1	TRBV28	TGTGCCAGCAGTTTAGGGGACAGATACACCGGGGAGCTGTTTTTT	CASSLGDRYTGELFF
TRBJ2-1	few	.	TRBV27	TGTGCCAGCAGCCTAAACTCCCCCTTTTACAATGAGCAGTTCTTC	CASSLNSPFYNEQFF
TRBJ2-7	few	.	TRBV20-1	TGCAGTGCTAGTCTCAGGCCTAGGGGCGAGCAGTACTTC	CSASLRPRGEQYF
TRBJ2-3	few	.	TRBV11-2	TGTGCCAGCAGCTTCTACGGTTTCACAGATACGCAGTATTTT	CASSFYGFTDTQYF
TRBJ2-1	many	.	TRBV6-5	TGTGCCAGCAGTTATTTGGCCTCCGGGGAGCAGTTCTTC	CASSYLASGEQFF
TRBJ2-4	.	.	TRBV12-3/TRBV12-4	TGTGCCAGCAGTTCCTTAGATACAAACATTCAGTACTTC	CASSSLDTNIQYF
TRBJ1-5	.	.	TRBV6-2/TRBV6-3	TGTGCCAGCAGCGAGAACAGGATAGTTTCTGTGTGGAGCAATCAGCCCCAGCATTTT	CASSENRIVSVWSNQPQHF
TRBJ2-2	.	.	TRBV7-9	TGTGCCAGCAGCTTTGGCCACAGAAAGAACACCGGGGAGCTGTTTTTT	CASSFGHRKNTGELFF
TRBJ2-2	.	.	TRBV6-1	TGTGCCAGCAGTGAAATGACGGTGACCGGGGAGCTGTTTTTT	CASSEMTVTGELFF
TRBJ2-2	.	.	TRBV5-8	TGTGCCAGCAGCTTGGACCCCGGCGGCACCGGGGAGCTGTTTTTT	CASSLDPGGTGELFF
TRBJ1-1	few	TRBD1	TRBV7-2	TGTGCCAGCAGCCTTCAGGGGGCAGGAGCTTTCTTT	CASSLQGAGAFF
TRBJ1-1	.	TRBD1	TRBV19	TGTGCCACCATTGGGACAGGGAACACTGAAGCTTTCTTT	CATIGTGNTEAFF
TRBJ2-2	.	.	TRBV4-2	TGTGCCAGCAGCCAAGATACAGGGAAGGGGGACACCGGGGAGCTGTTTTTT	CASSQDTGKGDTGELFF
TRBJ1-1	many	TRBD1	TRBV5-1	TGCGCCAGCAGCGTGGGACAGTCGAACACTGAAGCTTTCTTT	CASSVGQSNTEAFF
TRBJ1-1	.	.	TRBV12-3/TRBV12-4	TGTGCCAGCACCCTCCTGGGAAAGACTGAAGCTTTCTTT	CASTLLGKTEAFF